A selection of T cell receptor beta chains follows, all from one sample in a study of shared clonotypes between healthy human individuals. Sequencing was performed with immunoSEQ multiplex PCR; in TCRdb, only in-frame clones are kept and a portion is missing. Here the sample spans roughly 850,000 clones, about 97% being singletons. Material: naive CD8+ T cells sorted from blood. Receptor source: a man aged 30 to 45 in good health. Each CDR3 is given with its conserved first and last residue. The order of the fields is clone size, D gene, J gene, V gene, CDR3 DNA, CDR3 protein. The D gene is left open where the match is weak. Clone size is not always given. Where it is, it says once, few, many or a class for expanded clones.

clone size: NA
D gene: NA
J gene: TRBJ1-2
V gene: TRBV30
CDR3 DNA: TGTGCCTGGACTCTTGATATGCGTGGCTACACCTTC
CDR3 protein: CAWTLDMRGYTF

clone size: NA
D gene: TRBD2
J gene: TRBJ2-2
V gene: TRBV7-3
CDR3 DNA: TGTGCCAGCAGCTTAGGCGGGAGCGAGACCGGGGAGCTGTTTTTT
CDR3 protein: CASSLGGSETGELFF

clone size: NA
D gene: NA
J gene: TRBJ1-1
V gene: TRBV19
CDR3 DNA: TGTGCCAGTAGTATATCCTCCCCAGGGTTGTCGTTCTTT
CDR3 protein: CASSISSPGLSFF

clone size: NA
D gene: NA
J gene: TRBJ1-2
V gene: TRBV9
CDR3 DNA: TGTGCCAGCAGCGATAACAGGGAGGGGAACTATGGCTACACCTTC
CDR3 protein: CASSDNREGNYGYTF

clone size: NA
D gene: NA
J gene: TRBJ2-7
V gene: TRBV27
CDR3 DNA: TGTGCCAGCAGTTTATCGAGTGCGCTGTTATACGAGCAGTACTTC
CDR3 protein: CASSLSSALLYEQYF

clone size: NA
D gene: NA
J gene: TRBJ1-1
V gene: TRBV7-6
CDR3 DNA: TGTGCCAGCAGCCCAGCGCAGGGATATAAGACTGAAGCTTTCTTT
CDR3 protein: CASSPAQGYKTEAFF

clone size: NA
D gene: NA
J gene: TRBJ2-7
V gene: TRBV7-9
CDR3 DNA: TGTGCCAGCAGCTCACTGGGGCAAGAGCAGTACTTC
CDR3 protein: CASSSLGQEQYF

clone size: NA
D gene: NA
J gene: TRBJ2-1
V gene: TRBV2
CDR3 DNA: TGTGCCAGCAGTGAATGGGGGGTTGTCAATGAGCAGTTCTTC
CDR3 protein: CASSEWGVVNEQFF

clone size: few
D gene: NA
J gene: TRBJ1-3
V gene: TRBV30
CDR3 DNA: TGTGCCTGGAGTAGCGCCGTCGCCACTGGAAACACCATATATTTT
CDR3 protein: CAWSSAVATGNTIYF

clone size: NA
D gene: NA
J gene: TRBJ2-7
V gene: TRBV7-9
CDR3 DNA: TGTGCCAGCAGCGCAGCGGTCACTACACCCTACGAGCAGTACTTC
CDR3 protein: CASSAAVTTPYEQYF

clone size: NA
D gene: TRBD2
J gene: TRBJ2-5
V gene: TRBV29-1
CDR3 DNA: TGCAGCGTTGGACTAGCGGGTCATCAAGAGACCCAGTACTTC
CDR3 protein: CSVGLAGHQETQYF

clone size: NA
D gene: NA
J gene: TRBJ2-7
V gene: TRBV7-3
CDR3 DNA: TGTGCCAGCAGCTTGGACCCGGTAAACGAGCAGTACTTC
CDR3 protein: CASSLDPVNEQYF

clone size: NA
D gene: TRBD2
J gene: TRBJ2-7
V gene: TRBV25-1
CDR3 DNA: TGTGCCAGCAGTGATTCGGCGCTAGCGGGGATGGAGCAGTACTTC
CDR3 protein: CASSDSALAGMEQYF